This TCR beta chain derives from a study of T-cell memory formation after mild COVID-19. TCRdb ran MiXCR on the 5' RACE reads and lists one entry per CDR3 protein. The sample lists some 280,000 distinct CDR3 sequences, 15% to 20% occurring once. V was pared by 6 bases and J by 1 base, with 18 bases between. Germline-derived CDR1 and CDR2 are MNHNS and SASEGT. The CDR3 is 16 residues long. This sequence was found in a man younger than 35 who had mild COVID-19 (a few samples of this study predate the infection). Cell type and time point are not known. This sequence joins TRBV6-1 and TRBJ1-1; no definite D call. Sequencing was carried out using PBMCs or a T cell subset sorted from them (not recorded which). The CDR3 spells CASRKEVGVGNTEAFF. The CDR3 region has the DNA TGTGCCAGCAGGAAGGAGGTTGGGGTCGGGAACACTGAAGCTTTCTTT.